The entry below describes one T cell receptor (beta chain). Its antigen is currently unknown. The CDR3 contains 15 residues. The germline V gene has CDR1 SGHNT and CDR2 YENEEA. J was trimmed by 4 bases and V by 0 bases; bases with no gene match: 5. This specimen comes from a study of CD8+CD57+ T cells in acquired aplastic anemia. Study context: Mean DNA quantity obtained from sorted CD4+ and CD8+ cells was about 3.5 ug. Study results and caveats: Levels of CD8+ Simpson's diversity were not significantly distinct in patients versus controls. The number of CD8+ CDR3 sequences shared by patients and controls was roughly 30.

Genomic DNA constituted the template upon which TCR beta VDJ and CDR3 profiling was performed. Via MiXCR, TCRdb re-called the reads, giving one row per CDR3 protein. The sample includes 250,000 to 350,000 distinct CDR3 sequences, 55% to 65% of them seen just once. The source material was sorted CD4+, CD8+, or CD8+CD57+ T cells (not recorded which) from PBMCs. This chain links TRBV11-3 with TRBJ2-5; TRBD2 aligns across 7 bases. The TCR originated in a human donor with severe aplastic anemia or a healthy control (not recorded which). In DNA form, the CDR3 reads TGTGCCAGCAGCTTAGAGGCGGGGGAAAGAGAGACCCAGTACTTC. It yields the protein CASSLEAGERETQYF.